The 16 T cell receptor beta chains reported below all come from one sample, sequenced in a study of T cell responses to AZD1222 COVID-19 vaccine. The table came from immunoSEQ multiplex PCR; TCRdb's copy has only in-frame clones and leaves some out. The sample carries roughly 120,000 clones, approximately 90% recorded once. The sample here was peripheral blood, taken on day 0 of AZD1222 vaccination. The receptors originated from an adult in good health.

The gene calls are TRBV28 and TRBJ2-7; unclear D gene. V was trimmed by 8 bases and J by 7 bases, leaving 24 bases between them. This CDR3 is 15 amino acids long. Germline assignment: CDR1 MDHEN and CDR2 SYDVKM. Here the CDR3 DNA reads TGTGCCAGCTCCGAACCTCGACCCCTCGGTTGGGAGCAGTACTTC. Residues: CASSEPRPLGWEQYF.

A few counts support this clone. This chain connects TRBV7-2 to TRBJ1-2, with TRBD1 matching 9 bases. CDR1 SGHTA and CDR2 FQGNSA come from the germline V gene. The V and J ends lost 1 base and 7 bases, in that order; junction bases with no gene match: 7. The CDR3 is made up of 15 amino acids. The CDR3 DNA is TGTGCCAGCAGCTTAGATGGAGGGACAGGGTTTGGCTACACCTTC. It is translated as CASSLDGGTGFGYTF. The full variable domain, in which reference TRBV7-2 and TRBJ1-2 provide the parts outside the CDR3, is GAGVSQSPSNKVTEKGKDVELRCDPISGHTALYWYRQSLGQGLEFLIYFQGNSAPDKSGLPSDRFSAERTGGSVSTLTIQRTQQEDSAVYLCASSLDGGTGFGYTFGSGTRLTVV.

The chain recombines TRBV27 with TRBJ2-1, with D maybe TRBD2 (5 bases). Trimming shortened V by 5 bases and J by 4 bases, and 24 bases separated the two germline ends. The CDR3 contains 18 residues. Per germline, CDR1 MNHEY and CDR2 SMNVEV (reference sequence). DNA for the CDR3: TGTGCCAGCAGTCAGGTCCTGGCCGGACTCACGAAGTACAATGAGCAGTTCTTC. Translated: CASSQVLAGLTKYNEQFF.

V gene TRBV2 combines with J gene TRBJ2-2; no clear D gene. The CDR3 runs to 13 residues. Trimming stripped 0 bases from V and 4 bases from J, with 3 bases between. CDR1 SNHLY and CDR2 FYNNEI come from the germline V gene. The DNA for the CDR3 is TGTGCCAGCAGTGAAGCGGTCACCGGGGAGCTGTTTTTT. It encodes CASSEAVTGELFF. The variable domain in full, with the rest retrieved from reference TRBV2 and TRBJ2-2, is EPEVTQTPSHQVTQMGQEVILRCVPISNHLYFYWYRQILGQKVEFLVSFYNNEISEKSEIFDDQFSVERPDGSNFTLKIRSTKLEDSAMYFCASSEAVTGELFFGEGSRLTVL.

V usage is TRBV2 and J usage is TRBJ1-5, with TRBD1 identical over 9 bases. The J segment lost 4 bases and the V segment lost 3 bases, leaving 4 bases of the junction unmatched. Germline V gene data show CDR1 as SNHLY and CDR2 as FYNNEI. The CDR3 loop spans 15 amino acids. As DNA, the CDR3 is TGTGCCAGCAGTGATACCGGGACAGGGAATCAGCCCCAGCATTTT. Translated: CASSDTGTGNQPQHF.

The CDR3 DNA is TGTGCCAGCAGCTCGGGACACAGTTACAATGAGCAGTTCTTC. It translates to CASSSGHSYNEQFF. The chain links TRBV5-5 to TRBJ2-1; the D gene is possibly TRBD1 (6 bases). There are 14 residues in the CDR3. CDR1 SGHKS and CDR2 YYEKEE come from the germline V gene (reference sequence). V dropped 3 bases and J dropped 4 bases, with 11 bases sitting between them.

The chain couples TRBV19 to TRBJ1-2; D is ambiguous. Germline CDR1 and CDR2: LNHDA and SQIVND (reference sequence). Trimming pared 7 bases from V and 4 bases from J, leaving 19 bases between. The CDR3 extends over 15 amino acids. The DNA of the CDR3 is TGTGCCAGTATGAATAGAGGGTCGCCTAGCTATGGCTACACCTTC. It encodes CASMNRGSPSYGYTF.

V is TRBV6-5 and J is TRBJ2-2; no firm D call. The CDR3 sequence is 15 residues long. Trimming removed 8 bases from V and 2 bases from J, with 15 bases in between. The germline gives CDR1 MNHEY, CDR2 SVGAGI. The CDR3 reads CASGSSELNTGELFF. CDR3 coding DNA: TGTGCCAGCGGTTCCTCCGAATTAAACACCGGGGAGCTGTTTTTT.

In DNA form, the CDR3 reads TGTGCCAGTATGATAGGAGCTAGGGTTTCCGGGGAGCTGTTTTTT. As protein: CASMIGARVSGELFF. This chain uses TRBV19 with TRBJ2-2; no firm D call. CDR3 length: 15 residues. Per the germline V gene, CDR1 is LNHDA and CDR2 is SQIVND (reference sequence). The V end lost 7 bases, the J end lost 6 bases, and 18 bases lay between the germline ends.

The chain has TRBV30 and TRBJ2-1; no reliable D call. Trimming stripped 1 base from V and 6 bases from J, with 13 bases between. The CDR3 is 14 residues long. Germline values: CDR1 GTSNPN, CDR2 SVGIG (reference sequence). CDR3 nucleotide sequence: TGTGCCTGGAGTGGAGGCACCGCCTTCAATGAGCAGTTCTTC. Its translation is CAWSGGTAFNEQFF.

With regard to this clone: The germline gene is not matched at one end of the junction; a read error may be the cause. The rearrangement joins TRBV28 to TRBJ2-5; 12 nucleotides line up with TRBD2. The CDR3 length is 15 residues. Germline V gives CDR1 MDHEN, CDR2 SYDVKM. In DNA form, the CDR3 reads TGTGCCAGCAGTTTACAGGCTAGCGGGGGGGCCCGCCCGGACTTC. Residues: CASSLQASGGARPDF. Variable domain in full (rest from reference TRBV28 and TRBJ2-5): DVKVTQSSRYLVKRTGEKVFLECVQDMDHENMFWYRQDPGLGLRLIYFSYDVKMKEKGDIPEGYSVSREKKERFSLILESASTNQTSMYLCASSLQASGGARPDFGPGTRLLVL.

The rearrangement joins TRBV4-1 to TRBJ2-1; possible D gene TRBD2, 5 bases. The ends were cut back, 2 bases at V and 4 bases at J, with 33 bases in the middle. The CDR3 totals 22 residues. The germline V gene has CDR1 MGHRA and CDR2 YSYEKL. The chain's CDR3 is CASSQLWRTTPEGWILYNEQFF. CDR3 in DNA: TGCGCCAGCAGCCAACTTTGGCGGACCACCCCCGAGGGCTGGATTTTGTACAATGAGCAGTTCTTC.

The V and J genes are TRBV28 and TRBJ2-3; 8 positions match TRBD1. J was trimmed by 0 bases and V by 2 bases; bases with no gene match: 4. This CDR3 has 16 residues. Per germline, CDR1 MDHEN and CDR2 SYDVKM. For the CDR3, the DNA is TGTGCCAGCAGTTTACGGGACAGGCTCAGCACAGATACGCAGTATTTT. Protein sequence: CASSLRDRLSTDTQYF. Complete variable domain (other parts from reference TRBV28 and TRBJ2-3): DVKVTQSSRYLVKRTGEKVFLECVQDMDHENMFWYRQDPGLGLRLIYFSYDVKMKEKGDIPEGYSVSREKKERFSLILESASTNQTSMYLCASSLRDRLSTDTQYFGPGTRLTVL.

The chain combines TRBV5-4 with TRBJ2-2, with 12 bases matching TRBD2. Germline CDR1 and CDR2: SGHNT and YYREEE (reference sequence). CDR3 length: 16 residues. With 4 bases clipped from V and 3 bases from J, the junction kept 4 bases outside the gene matches. This CDR3 is CASSPLAGGHTGELFF. The DNA of the CDR3 is TGTGCCAGCAGCCCGCTAGCGGGAGGGCACACCGGGGAGCTGTTTTTT.

The CDR3 spells CASSSDRVFRNTEAFF. The DNA for the CDR3 is TGTGCCAGCAGCTCCGACAGGGTCTTTAGGAACACTGAAGCTTTCTTT. The chain links TRBV5-4 to TRBJ1-1; 7 bases match TRBD1. Germline V lookup: CDR1 SGHNT, CDR2 YYREEE (reference sequence). The V and J ends lost 3 bases and 1 base, in that order; junction bases with no gene match: 9. The CDR3 is 16 amino acids. The complete variable domain, with remaining parts taken from reference TRBV5-4 and TRBJ1-1, reads ETGVTQSPTHLIKTRGQQVTLRCSSQSGHNTVSWYQQALGQGPQFIFQYYREEENGRGNFPPRFSGLQFPNYSSELNVNALELDDSALYLCASSSDRVFRNTEAFFGQGTRLTVV.

J is TRBJ2-7 and V is TRBV19; D may match TRBD1 or TRBD2 (5 bases each). The V and J ends lost 6 bases and 4 bases respectively, with 16 bases between them. Germline CDR1 is LNHDA and CDR2 is SQIVND (reference sequence). This CDR3 region has 14 residues. The CDR3 bases are TGTGCCAGTAGCCGAACCGGGACGTCGTACGAGCAGTACTTC. Its protein product is CASSRTGTSYEQYF.